Listed here is a single T cell receptor beta chain. The antigen it binds to is not known. At one end, the junction sequence differs from germline, possibly due to a read error. The CDR3 runs 14 amino acids, cysteine and phenylalanine included. Only the CDR3 portion is preserved as DNA: 42 bases, with reading frame beginning at the first base. Reading the germline V gene (reference sequence) gives CDR1 LNHDA and CDR2 SQIVND. These data are taken from a study of Graves' ophthalmopathy and Graves' hyperthyroidism (dated by TCRdb to the late 2010s). A note on the overall study: Peripheral blood was collected before any treatment was given, at the time of initial diagnosis. The study used signatures of the TCR beta repertoire to tell Graves' ophthalmopathy apart from Graves' hyperthyroidism and to predict which patients would progress to ophthalmopathy. In total, 135 blood samples were TCR-sequenced: some 43 ophthalmopathy, some 75 hyperthyroidism and some 17 hyperthyroidism-to-ophthalmopathy patients. To explore V-J signatures distinguishing ophthalmopathy from hyperthyroidism, a discovery set of about a hundred patients (roughly 44 ophthalmopathy, some 57 stable hyperthyroidism) was enrolled. The independent validation cohort included 18 hyperthyroidism patients plus 17 patients who later progressed from hyperthyroidism to ophthalmopathy. T-cell repertoires of thyroid tissue and blood were compared in over 5 hyperthyroidism patients. Following sample collection, hyperthyroidism patients were given methimazole at a starting dose of 30 mg daily, and ophthalmopathy patients were given high-dose intravenous methylprednisolone.

Overall study outcomes, separate from this receptor: Sample size was not predetermined statistically, and investigators were not blinded to group allocation. In validation, the model predicted ophthalmopathy progression with less than 71% sensitivity and about 77% specificity; some twelve predicted patients were CT-confirmed with GO in a median of roughly 6.8 months. Most of the expanded thyroid clonotypes with a frequency above 0.001 were also detected in blood, and it was suggested that the thyroid immune response may be reflected by blood repertoires. In cross-validation, the 13-signature model distinguished ophthalmopathy from stable hyperthyroidism with 85% to 90% sensitivity and just under 84% specificity, and in the test set the corresponding values were approximately 79% and 70%.

TCR beta CDR3 regions were amplified from RNA transcripts for repertoire sequencing. The first round of RT-PCR was done with HTBI primers and the Qiagen OneStep RT-PCR kit, and was followed by a second round of multiplex PCR, then size selection and purification. Libraries were sequenced paired-end with 100 bp reads on an Illumina HiSeq2000. In the authors' own workflow: SOAPnuke was used to process the reads, throwing out any read that had adapters, had uncalled bases, had a mean Phred below 15, or lacked an exact constant-primer or identifier match. COPE v1.2.5 was used to merge high-quality paired reads. Clonotypes were defined as unique nucleotide sequences and were aligned to IMGT TRB V, D and J references using MiTCR v1.1. Analysis was restricted to V-J combinations with a frequency above 0.0001, which covered roughly 99% of repertoires. For each V-J combination, a TCR clonal expansion and chaos score was defined as F50 clonal expansion divided by the chaos observed in the TCRdist matrix. Welch's t-statistics and random forest were used to reduce the features to about a dozen V-J combinations, which were then used as input to a naive Bayes classifier. The similarity between thyroid and blood repertoires was quantified using the Morisita-Horn index. TCRdb ran its own pipeline on the public reads, namely fastp trimming at Q25 and MiXCR clone calling, and kept in-frame beta chains. One record per CDR3 amino acid sequence lists the most common genes and DNA. The authors' filters were not applied to this entry. The sample table records a few hundred thousand distinct CDR3 sequences; roughly a sixth of these occur just once. The top ten clonotypes cover approximately 2.4% of the sample.

Stable hyperthyroidism was defined as no progression to ophthalmopathy within 18 months of follow-up. The hyperthyroidism patients were 18 to 65 years old and newly diagnosed, with a disease duration of less than 2 months. Patients were excluded if they had other autoimmune diseases, uncontrolled infections, pregnancy or lactation. Diagnosis was based on clinical symptoms, serum thyroxine, TRAb, thyroid ultrasound and orbital computed tomography. PBMCs were isolated from 10 ml of fresh peripheral blood by Ficoll-Paque density gradient centrifugation. Total RNA was extracted using Trizol reagent, and RNA quality was checked on an Agilent 2100 Bioanalyzer.

The chain joins TRBV19 to TRBJ2-4; a stretch of 11 junction bases matches TRBD2. Source material: peripheral blood. The sequence came from an adult woman with stable Graves' hyperthyroidism. The CDR3 reads CASSIVGGTSGSFF. At the DNA level, the sequence is TGTGCCAGTAGTATAGTAGGCGGGACTAGCGGATCGTTCTTC.